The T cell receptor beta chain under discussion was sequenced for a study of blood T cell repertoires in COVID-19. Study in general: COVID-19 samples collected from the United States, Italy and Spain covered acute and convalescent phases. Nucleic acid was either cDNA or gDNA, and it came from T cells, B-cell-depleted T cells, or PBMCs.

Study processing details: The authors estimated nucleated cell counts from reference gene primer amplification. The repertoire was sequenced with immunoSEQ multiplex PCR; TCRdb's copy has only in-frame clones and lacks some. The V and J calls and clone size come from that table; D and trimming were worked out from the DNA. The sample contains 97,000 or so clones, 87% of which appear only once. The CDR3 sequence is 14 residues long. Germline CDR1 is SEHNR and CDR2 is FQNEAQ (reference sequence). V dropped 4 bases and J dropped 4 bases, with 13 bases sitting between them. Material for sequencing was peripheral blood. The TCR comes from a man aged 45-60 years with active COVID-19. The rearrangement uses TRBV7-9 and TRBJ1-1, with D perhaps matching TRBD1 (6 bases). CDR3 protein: CASSSLTGSTEAFF. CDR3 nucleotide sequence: TGTGCCAGCAGCTCGCTCACAGGGTCCACTGAAGCTTTCTTT. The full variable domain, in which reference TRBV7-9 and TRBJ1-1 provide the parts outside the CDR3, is DTGVSQNPRHKITKRGQNVTFRCDPISEHNRLYWYRQTLGQGPEFLTYFQNEAQLEKSRLLSDRFSAERPKGSFSTLEIQRTEQGDSAMYLCASSSLTGSTEAFFGQGTRLTVV.